Presented here are 19 T cell receptor beta chains from one specimen sequenced in a study of blood T cell repertoires in COVID-19. The assay was immunoSEQ multiplex PCR, and TCRdb's table has in-frame clones only and misses some. The sample holds fewer than 200,000 clones, about 85% seen once. The sample taken for sequencing was peripheral blood. The receptors shown here come from a human donor with acute or convalescent COVID-19. The donor label of this sample is uncertain.

The chain joins TRBV28 to TRBJ2-5; 9 bases are a match to TRBD1. The CDR3 consists of 15 residues. Germline V gene data show CDR1 as MDHEN and CDR2 as SYDVKM. V lost 8 bases, J lost 1 base, and 8 bases stayed unmatched. CDR3 bases: TGTGCCAGCGGCTTACGACAGGGGGTCCAAGAGACCCAGTACTTC. This translates into CASGLRQGVQETQYF.

V and J are TRBV19 and TRBJ2-7, with 11 bases identical to TRBD2. CDR1 is LNHDA and CDR2 is SQIVND in the germline V gene (reference sequence). J gave up 6 bases and V 4 bases, and 5 bases lay outside the gene matches. This CDR3 comprises 14 residues. CDR3 in DNA: TGTGCCAGTAGTAGACTAGCGGGGCTGGGCGAGCAGTACTTC. This sequence encodes CASSRLAGLGEQYF. The whole variable domain, filled in from reference TRBV19 and TRBJ2-7, reads DGGITQSPKYLFRKEGQNVTLSCEQNLNHDAMYWYRQDPGQGLRLIYYSQIVNDFQKGDIAEGYSVSREKKESFPLTVTSAQKNPTAFYLCASSRLAGLGEQYFGPGTRLTVT.

The chain is built from TRBV5-4 and TRBJ2-5; D call uncertain. Germline assignment: CDR1 SGHNT and CDR2 YYREEE (reference sequence). Trimming took 4 bases from V and 1 from J, leaving 11 bases between them. The CDR3 loop spans 14 amino acids. CDR3 coding DNA: TGTGCCAGCAGCCGGGTCTCGGCCCAAGAGACCCAGTACTTC. Its translation is CASSRVSAQETQYF.

This clone was counted a few times. CDR3 loop: CAISDRWEAEAFF. CDR3 nucleotides: TGTGCCATCAGTGATAGGTGGGAGGCTGAAGCTTTCTTT. This chain links TRBV10-3 with TRBJ1-1; no firm D call. V lost 3 bases and J lost 6, with 11 bases in between. The CDR3 loop spans 13 amino acids. The V gene's germline CDR1 is ENHRY and CDR2 SYGVKD.

This CDR3 reads CASSSRGGPYNEQFF. The CDR3 DNA sequence: TGTGCCAGCAGCTCGCGGGGGGGCCCCTACAATGAGCAGTTCTTC. This sequence joins TRBV7-9 and TRBJ2-1; TRBD2 aligns across 9 bases. Looked up from germline, CDR1 is SEHNR and CDR2 is FQNEAQ (reference sequence). V lost 4 bases and J lost 2; bases outside the gene matches: 3. The CDR3 consists of 15 residues. Complete variable domain (other parts from reference TRBV7-9 and TRBJ2-1): DTGVSQNPRHKITKRGQNVTFRCDPISEHNRLYWYRQTLGQGPEFLTYFQNEAQLEKSRLLSDRFSAERPKGSFSTLEIQRTEQGDSAMYLCASSSRGGPYNEQFFGPGTRLTVL.

This chain joins TRBV6-1 and TRBJ2-7; TRBD2 might be the D (5 bases). The V gene's germline CDR1 is MNHNS and CDR2 SASEGT. V was shortened by 3 bases and J by 5 bases, with 8 bases between the two germline ends. The CDR3 length is 12 residues. The CDR3 loop reads CASSEAGNEQYF. In DNA form, the CDR3 reads TGTGCCAGCAGTGAGGCGGGCAACGAGCAGTACTTC.

The rearrangement joins TRBV5-1 to TRBJ2-7; the D gene is possibly TRBD1 (6 bases). Germline V CDR1 and CDR2: SGHRS, YFSETQ. The CDR3 runs 15 residues. V gave up 2 bases and J gave up 7 bases, with 19 bases separating them. In nucleotides, the CDR3 is TGCGCCAGCAGCTTTACGACAGGCCCTAGGGGGGAGCAGTACTTC. Protein product: CASSFTTGPRGEQYF.

V and J are TRBV28 and TRBJ1-4, with D possibly TRBD1 on 5 matching bases. Germline V gene sequence: CDR1 MDHEN, CDR2 SYDVKM. The CDR3 is made up of 10 amino acids. Between the trimmed V and J ends, which lost 6 bases and 14 bases, there was a span of 10 bases. The CDR3 protein is CASRSRGLFF. CDR3 nucleotide sequence: TGTGCCAGCAGGTCTCGGGGGCTGTTTTTT.

The genes are TRBV18 and TRBJ1-5, with TRBD1 matching over 7 bases. The CDR3 extends over 18 amino acids. Germline V lookup: CDR1 KGHSH, CDR2 LQKENI. V lost 1 base, J lost 1 base, and 10 bases stayed unmatched. The CDR3 bases are TGTGCCAGCTCACCACTAAACTCGGACAGGATCAGCAATCAGCCCCAGCATTTT. It is translated as CASSPLNSDRISNQPQHF.

The CDR3 here is CAISNLNEQYF. The CDR3 region has the DNA TGTGCCATCAGTAACTTAAACGAGCAGTACTTC. The chain uses TRBV10-3 and TRBJ2-7; D is uncertain. Trimming left V 5 bases short and J 5 bases short, with 7 bases between. Germline CDR1 reads ENHRY; CDR2 reads SYGVKD. This CDR3 spans 11 amino acids.

The rearrangement links TRBV7-8 to TRBJ2-1; TRBD1 matches at 7 bases. Germline CDR1 reads SGHVS; CDR2 reads FQNEAQ. V lost 4 bases and J lost 7; bases outside the gene matches: 16. The length of the CDR3 is 17 residues. The CDR3 DNA reads TGTGCCAGCAGCTCCCCCCCTGTAGGGGGCGCGAGAAATGAGCAGTTCTTC. Protein product: CASSSPPVGGARNEQFF.

V and J are TRBV2 and TRBJ2-5, with TRBD1 as a possible D gene (6 bases). Germline CDR1 SNHLY, CDR2 FYNNEI. Trimming pared 7 bases from V and 3 bases from J, leaving 15 bases between. The CDR3 spans 14 residues. The CDR3 region is CASIRDKKEETQYF. DNA of the CDR3: TGTGCCAGCATCCGGGACAAAAAGGAAGAGACCCAGTACTTC.

Turning to this clone: The same CDR3 can be traced to other DNA sequences in this sample. The V call is TRBV7-9, the J call TRBJ1-4, with 8 bases fitting TRBD1. Losses at the gene ends were 1 base for V and 7 bases for J; bases not matched to a gene: 5. The CDR3 loop spans 15 amino acids. Germline V gene sequence: CDR1 SEHNR, CDR2 FQNEAQ (reference sequence). The CDR3 nucleotides read TGTGCCAGCAGCTTAGTGGACAGGGCGGGTGAAAAACTGTTTTTT. Translating it yields CASSLVDRAGEKLFF. Together with reference TRBV7-9 and TRBJ1-4, the CDR3 gives the full variable domain: DTGVSQNPRHKITKRGQNVTFRCDPISEHNRLYWYRQTLGQGPEFLTYFQNEAQLEKSRLLSDRFSAERPKGSFSTLEIQRTEQGDSAMYLCASSLVDRAGEKLFFGSGTQLSVL.

The gene calls are TRBV30 and TRBJ1-2; no firm D call. CDR3 length: 13 residues. Trimming stripped 0 bases from V and 0 bases from J, with 5 bases between. Germline CDR1 and CDR2: GTSNPN and SVGIG (reference sequence). CDR3: CAWSVLPNYGYTF. CDR3 bases: TGTGCCTGGAGTGTACTACCTAACTATGGCTACACCTTC.

CDR3 bases: TGTGCCAGCAGTATTAACAGGAACATTCAGTACTTC. Its translation is CASSINRNIQYF. This chain links TRBV28 with TRBJ2-4; perhaps TRBD1 as D (5 bases). Germline CDR1 MDHEN, CDR2 SYDVKM. The CDR3 is 12 residues long. The V and J ends lost 5 bases and 7 bases respectively, with 9 bases between them.

The rearrangement uses TRBV29-1 and TRBJ1-1; 8 nucleotides align to TRBD1. With 3 bases clipped from V and 6 bases from J, the junction kept 3 bases outside the gene matches. CDR3 length equals 12 residues. CDR1 SQVTM and CDR2 ANQGSEA come from the germline V gene. CDR3 DNA: TGCAGCGTTGACGACAGGGGCCCTGAAGCTTTCTTT. As protein: CSVDDRGPEAFF.

CDR3: CASGGAGRSNQPQHF. The CDR3 DNA follows: TGTGCCAGCGGTGGGGCAGGGAGGAGCAATCAGCCCCAGCATTTT. The rearrangement uses TRBV2 and TRBJ1-5; TRBD1 might be the D (5 bases). The CDR3 length is 15 residues. Germline loops: CDR1 SNHLY, CDR2 FYNNEI. The V end was cut by 8 bases, the J end by 1 base, with 15 bases between. Variable domain in full (rest from reference TRBV2 and TRBJ1-5): EPEVTQTPSHQVTQMGQEVILRCVPISNHLYFYWYRQILGQKVEFLVSFYNNEISEKSEIFDDQFSVERPDGSNFTLKIRSTKLEDSAMYFCASGGAGRSNQPQHFGDGTRLSIL.

This chain joins TRBV3-1 (or the pseudogene TRBV3-2) and TRBJ2-5; D is perhaps TRBD1 (5 bases). Trimming took 0 bases from V and 2 from J, leaving 10 bases between them. The CDR3 extends over 15 amino acids. From germline, CDR1 is LGHDT and CDR2 YNNKEL (reference sequence). The CDR3 region is CASSQDPDTQETQYF. The CDR3 coding sequence is TGTGCCAGCAGCCAAGATCCGGACACACAAGAGACCCAGTACTTC.

The rearrangement joins TRBV3-1 (or the pseudogene TRBV3-2) to TRBJ2-1, with 10 nucleotides matching TRBD1. CDR3 length equals 14 residues. V gave up 3 bases and J gave up 11 bases; unmatched junction bases: 7. Germline assignment: CDR1 LGHDT and CDR2 YNNKEL (reference sequence). The CDR3 bases are TGTGCCAGCAGCCAGGGACAGGGGCACCTCAAGCAGTTCTTC. Protein product: CASSQGQGHLKQFF.